The 19 T cell receptor beta chains in this list originate from one sample, sequenced in a study of T cells in Graves' hyperthyroidism and ophthalmopathy (dated by TCRdb to between 2018 and 2021). Libraries were built with multiplex PCR. Reads for this sample came from an Illumina HiSeq 2000. The TCR beta CDR3 regions were amplified from the RNA transcripts. A first-round RT-PCR of the TCR CDR3 used the HTBI primer set with the Qiagen OneStep RT-PCR kit. Clones were called with MiXCR by TCRdb after fastp trimmed the public reads at Q25, and only in-frame beta chains were retained. Identical CDR3 proteins give one entry, which carries the most common genes and DNA. The sample yields hundreds of thousands of distinct CDR3 sequences; roughly 21% were counted once. Approximately 48% of the sample is in the top ten clones. Source material: blood. Every receptor here comes from a man aged 40-49 years with Graves' ophthalmopathy.

This clonotype was recorded a few times. V and J are TRBV12-3 or TRBV12-4 and TRBJ2-1, with D unclear. This CDR3 is built from 12 residues. Trimming shortened V by 3 bases and J by 10 bases, and 10 bases separated the two germline ends. The CDR3 region is CASSFPLTEQFF. Written as DNA, the CDR3 is TGTGCCAGCAGTTTCCCTTTGACAGAGCAGTTCTTC.

The chain carries TRBV30 and TRBJ2-1; TRBD2 agrees at 13 bases. With V trimmed by 3 bases and J by 8 bases, 7 bases remained unmatched. Germline V lookup: CDR1 GTSNPN, CDR2 SVGIG (reference sequence). The CDR3 extends over 15 amino acids. CDR3 bases: TGTGCCTGGAGGAAGTGGACTAGCGGGAGTGATGAGCAGTTCTTC. Amino acids: CAWRKWTSGSDEQFF. The full variable domain, its missing parts supplied by reference TRBV30 and TRBJ2-1, is SQTIHQWPATLVQPVGSPLSLECTVEGTSNPNLYWYRQAAGRGLQLLFYSVGIGQISSEVPQNLSASRPQDRQFILSSKKLLLSDSGFYLCAWRKWTSGSDEQFFGPGTRLTVL.

V usage is TRBV10-3 and J usage is TRBJ1-3, with 8 bases that match TRBD1. The CDR3 contains 14 residues. Germline values: CDR1 ENHRY, CDR2 SYGVKD. Trimming removed 3 bases from V and 4 bases from J; junction bases left unmatched: 2. CDR3 sequence: CAISEGQGGNTIYF. The CDR3 coding sequence is TGTGCCATCAGTGAAGGACAGGGCGGAAACACCATATATTTT.

This clonotype was found a few times. The rearrangement links TRBV12-3 or TRBV12-4 to TRBJ1-6; D is unresolved. V lost 2 bases and J 5 bases, leaving 7 bases between the germline ends. There are 14 residues in the CDR3. CDR3 nucleotide sequence: TGTGCCAGCAGTTTACAATCTAATAATTCACCCCTCCACTTT. Protein product: CASSLQSNNSPLHF.

V is TRBV7-2 and J is TRBJ2-5; tentatively, D is TRBD1 (7 bases). V shed 2 bases and J shed 5 bases, with 15 bases lying between them. The germline V gene encodes CDR1 SGHTA and CDR2 FQGNSA. There are 15 residues in the CDR3. The DNA of the CDR3 is TGTGCCAGCAGCTTAATGCAGGGGGGAGGCGAGACCCAGTACTTC. Translating it yields CASSLMQGGGETQYF.

This clonotype was detected once. This chain links TRBV25-1 with TRBJ1-2; D might be TRBD1 (6 bases). CDR3 size: 18 residues. Trimming removed 4 bases from V and 10 bases from J, with 31 bases in between. The germline gives CDR1 MGHDK, CDR2 SYGVNS. CDR3 loop: CASSVSTLGASNYGSYTF. The CDR3, as DNA: TGTGCCAGCAGTGTATCAACCTTGGGGGCATCTAACTATGGCTCCTACACCTTC.

CDR3 protein: CAGGQGPGSQHF. The CDR3 bases are TGTGCCGGAGGACAGGGCCCGGGGTCCCAGCATTTT. V and J are TRBV6-1 and TRBJ1-5; 8 nucleotides align to TRBD1. Trimming at V came to 11 bases and at J to 11 bases, leaving 11 bases not matched to a gene. This CDR3 contains 12 residues. Germline V gene lookup returns CDR1 MNHNS and CDR2 SASEGT.

As DNA, the CDR3 is TGTGCCAGCAGCCCCCACGGGGGGGAGCTGGGGTACACCTTC. Protein product: CASSPHGGELGYTF. The chain employs TRBV7-9 and TRBJ1-2; tentative D call: TRBD1 (5 bases). Germline assignment: CDR1 SEHNR and CDR2 FQNEAQ (reference sequence). V was shortened by 5 bases and J by 11 bases, with 21 bases between the two germline ends. CDR3 length equals 14 residues.

This sequence joins TRBV29-1 and TRBJ2-5, with a weak D call TRBD1 (5 bases). From germline, CDR1 is SQVTM and CDR2 ANQGSEA. This CDR3 has 12 amino acids. V was cut by 0 bases and J by 5 bases, with 7 bases left in between. CDR3 nucleotides: TGCAGCGTTGAAGAGTCAGGGGAGACCCAGTACTTC. Its translation is CSVEESGETQYF.

This clonotype was picked up a small number of times. This sequence joins TRBV6-2 or TRBV6-3 and TRBJ1-5; D possibly corresponds to TRBD1 (6 bases). The CDR3 runs 17 residues. Trimming shortened V by 6 bases and J by 6 bases, and 24 bases separated the two germline ends. Germline-derived CDR1 and CDR2 are MNHEY and SVGEGT. The CDR3 DNA follows: TGTGCCAGCAGGAGGCGGGACACTGAGCGGATTGCTCAGCCCCAGCATTTT. This translates into CASRRRDTERIAQPQHF.

This chain connects TRBV4-3 to TRBJ2-7, with TRBD2 matching 12 bases. CDR3 length: 16 residues. The V gene end was trimmed by 0 bases and the J gene end by 7 bases; junction bases not matched to a gene: 7. Germline lookup yields CDR1 LGHNA and CDR2 YSLEER. This CDR3 reads CASSQDGLAGINEQYF. The CDR3 nucleotides read TGCGCCAGCAGCCAAGACGGACTAGCGGGAATTAATGAGCAGTACTTC.

This clonotype has a count of ten or more. The chain has TRBV11-2 and TRBJ2-1; 13 nucleotides align to TRBD2. With V trimmed by 4 bases and J by 8 bases, 5 bases remained unmatched. Germline CDR1 SGHAT, CDR2 FQNNGV. The CDR3 is 15 amino acids. The CDR3 DNA is TGTGCCAGCAGCTGGACTAGCGGGAGAGGGCATGAGCAGTTCTTC. Translating gives CASSWTSGRGHEQFF.

This chain links TRBV20-1 with TRBJ2-4; 8 bases line up with TRBD2. The CDR3 covers 14 residues. V lost 0 bases to trimming and J lost 8 bases; unmatched junction nucleotides: 6. CDR1 is DFQATT and CDR2 is SNEGSKA in the germline V gene (reference sequence). CDR3 in DNA: TGCAGTGCTAGAGATCGGGGGGGCGGATACATTCAGTACTTC. Its translation: CSARDRGGGYIQYF.

This chain links TRBV20-1 with TRBJ2-7, with no clear D. Between the trimmed V and J ends, which lost 3 bases and 3 bases, there was a span of 9 bases. The CDR3 covers 12 residues. Per the germline V gene, CDR1 is DFQATT and CDR2 is SNEGSKA (reference sequence). CDR3 sequence: CSASRPSYEQYF. The DNA for the CDR3 is TGCAGTGCTAGCAGGCCTAGCTACGAGCAGTACTTC.

In its sample, this clonotype was seen a few times. V gene TRBV14 combines with J gene TRBJ1-2; D gene unclear. The ends were cut back, 1 base at V and 0 bases at J, with 15 bases in the middle. This CDR3 contains 17 residues. Per germline, CDR1 SGHDN and CDR2 FVKESK. CDR3 DNA sequence: TGTGCCAGCAGCCAAGGGACTCAGGAGCGACCTAACTATGGCTACACCTTC. Translated: CASSQGTQERPNYGYTF. Full variable domain (outside the CDR3, taken from reference TRBV14 and TRBJ1-2): EAGVTQFPSHSVIEKGQTVTLRCDPISGHDNLYWYRRVMGKEIKFLLHFVKESKQDESGMPNNRFLAERTGGTYSTLKVQPAELEDSGVYFCASSQGTQERPNYGYTFGSGTRLTVV.

This clonotype showed up just a few times. The chain uses TRBV19 and TRBJ1-5; D possibly corresponds to TRBD1 (5 bases). Germline assignment: CDR1 LNHDA and CDR2 SQIVND (reference sequence). The CDR3 runs to 13 residues. The germline V and J ends were trimmed by 10 bases and 0 bases, with 10 bases remaining between them. The CDR3 reads CATQGYSNQPQHF. CDR3 in DNA: TGTGCCACCCAGGGTTATAGCAATCAGCCCCAGCATTTT.

The chain carries TRBV6-1 and TRBJ2-2, with TRBD2 matching 10 bases. Germline V gene data show CDR1 as MNHNS and CDR2 as SASEGT. The CDR3 has 16 amino acids. J lost 4 bases, V lost 5 bases, and 7 bases had no gene match. This CDR3 reads CASSSSGRARTGELFF. As DNA, the CDR3 is TGTGCCAGCAGTTCCAGCGGGAGGGCCCGCACCGGGGAGCTGTTTTTT.

In this sample, this clonotype turned up many times. The chain employs TRBV28 and TRBJ2-1; D may be TRBD2 (6 bases). There are 14 residues in the CDR3. The germline V gene encodes CDR1 MDHEN and CDR2 SYDVKM. The ends were cut back, 5 bases at V and 9 bases at J, with 17 bases in the middle. CDR3 sequence reads: CASSPGLPQGEQFF. The CDR3, as DNA: TGTGCCAGCAGTCCGGGACTCCCTCAGGGTGAGCAGTTCTTC. Supplemented by reference TRBV28 and TRBJ2-1, the full variable domain reads DVKVTQSSRYLVKRTGEKVFLECVQDMDHENMFWYRQDPGLGLRLIYFSYDVKMKEKGDIPEGYSVSREKKERFSLILESASTNQTSMYLCASSPGLPQGEQFFGPGTRLTVL.

As concerns this clonotype: This may be a read error: a much more frequent sequence differs by one nucleotide. In nucleotides, the CDR3 is TGTGCCAGCGGCTTCACGACAGATTCACCCCTCCACTTT. Its protein product is CASGFTTDSPLHF. The rearrangement links TRBV11-2 to TRBJ1-6, with D possibly TRBD1 on 5 matching bases. CDR1 SGHAT and CDR2 FQNNGV come from the germline V gene. This CDR3 contains 13 residues. Complete variable domain (other parts from reference TRBV11-2 and TRBJ1-6): EAGVAQSPRYKIIEKRQSVAFWCNPISGHATLYWYQQILGQGPKLLIQFQNNGVVDDSQLPKDRFSAERLKGVDSTLKIQPAKLEDSAVYLCASGFTTDSPLHFGNGTRLTVT.